These T cell receptor beta chains were read from a single sample in a study of chemoradiotherapy in HPV16-positive cancers. Using immunoSEQ multiplex PCR, the repertoire was profiled, and TCRdb retains in-frame clones only, with some absent. The data contain about 12,000 clones, about 81% of them singletons. Collection took place from a patient who underwent chemoradiotherapy. All receptors derive from a human donor with HPV-associated anogenital cancer. Each CDR3 is given with its conserved first and last residue. Fields, in order: V gene, J gene, clone size, D gene, CDR3 protein, CDR3 DNA. The D gene is left open where the match is weak. Some rows have no size entry. The others give once, few or many, or a class for an expanded clone.

v_call: TRBV19
j_call: TRBJ1-5
clone_size: few
d_call: NA
cdr3_aa: CASRGPGNQPQHF
cdr3_nt: TGTGCCAGTAGAGGGCCGGGCAATCAGCCCCAGCATTTT

v_call: TRBV11-2
j_call: TRBJ1-6
clone_size: NA
d_call: NA
cdr3_aa: CASSLNFGDGSPLHF
cdr3_nt: TGTGCCAGCAGCTTAAATTTTGGGGACGGTTCACCCCTCCACTTT

v_call: TRBV2
j_call: TRBJ1-2
clone_size: NA
d_call: TRBD1
cdr3_aa: CASTRQGLPNYGYTF
cdr3_nt: TGTGCCAGCACCCGACAGGGGCTACCTAACTATGGCTACACCTTC

v_call: TRBV5-1
j_call: TRBJ1-1
clone_size: NA
d_call: NA
cdr3_aa: CASSLVGRDEAFF
cdr3_nt: TGCGCCAGCAGCTTGGTGGGGCGGGATGAAGCTTTCTTT

v_call: TRBV18
j_call: TRBJ1-4
clone_size: NA
d_call: NA
cdr3_aa: CASSPRGREKLFF
cdr3_nt: TGTGCCAGCTCCCCCCGGGGGCGCGAAAAACTGTTTTTT

v_call: TRBV7-3
j_call: TRBJ2-5
clone_size: few
d_call: TRBD2
cdr3_aa: CASSLLAGRGETQYF
cdr3_nt: TGTGCCAGCAGCTTGCTAGCGGGGAGAGGGGAGACCCAGTACTTC

v_call: TRBV7-6
j_call: TRBJ2-7
clone_size: NA
d_call: NA
cdr3_aa: CASSPPAGPEQYF
cdr3_nt: TGTGCCAGCAGCCCACCGGCGGGTCCCGAGCAGTACTTC

v_call: TRBV15
j_call: TRBJ1-2
clone_size: NA
d_call: NA
cdr3_aa: CATSGRFGQTGYTF
cdr3_nt: TGTGCCACCAGCGGAAGATTCGGCCAGACTGGCTACACCTTC

v_call: TRBV5-1
j_call: TRBJ2-2
clone_size: few
d_call: TRBD2
cdr3_aa: CASSQTSGGASSGELFF
cdr3_nt: TGCGCCAGCAGCCAGACTAGCGGGGGGGCCTCTAGCGGGGAGCTGTTTTTT

v_call: TRBV5-1
j_call: TRBJ2-2
clone_size: few
d_call: NA
cdr3_aa: CASSGTEVVGELFF
cdr3_nt: TGCGCCAGCAGCGGAACCGAAGTGGTCGGGGAGCTGTTTTTT

v_call: TRBV7-2
j_call: TRBJ2-2
clone_size: NA
d_call: NA
cdr3_aa: CASSFMGGNTGELFF
cdr3_nt: TGTGCCAGCAGCTTCATGGGGGGAAATACCGGGGAGCTGTTTTTT

v_call: TRBV9
j_call: TRBJ1-1
clone_size: few
d_call: NA
cdr3_aa: CASSVDQGRDTEAFF
cdr3_nt: TGTGCCAGCAGCGTAGATCAGGGAAGGGACACTGAAGCTTTCTTT

v_call: TRBV5-4
j_call: TRBJ2-5
clone_size: NA
d_call: NA
cdr3_aa: CASSPPGETQYF
cdr3_nt: TGTGCCAGCAGCCCCCCGGGGGAGACCCAGTACTTC

v_call: TRBV30
j_call: TRBJ1-6
clone_size: NA
d_call: NA
cdr3_aa: CAWSRGTDSPLHF
cdr3_nt: TGTGCCTGGAGTAGAGGGACGGATTCACCCCTCCACTTT

v_call: TRBV7-2
j_call: TRBJ1-6
clone_size: NA
d_call: NA
cdr3_aa: CASRSNGGPGSPLHF
cdr3_nt: TGTGCCAGCAGATCAAACGGGGGACCGGGTTCACCCCTCCACTTT

v_call: TRBV19
j_call: TRBJ1-6
clone_size: NA
d_call: NA
cdr3_aa: CASSIGGGSTNSPLHF
cdr3_nt: TGTGCCAGTAGTATAGGTGGCGGCTCCACAAATTCACCCCTCCACTTT

v_call: TRBV13
j_call: TRBJ1-1
clone_size: NA
d_call: NA
cdr3_aa: CASSFLRGSPAEAFF
cdr3_nt: TGTGCCAGCAGCTTTCTTAGGGGCTCACCCGCTGAAGCTTTCTTT

v_call: TRBV19
j_call: TRBJ2-1
clone_size: few
d_call: NA
cdr3_aa: CASSIVGEQFF
cdr3_nt: TGTGCCAGTAGTATTGTAGGGGAGCAGTTCTTC

v_call: TRBV30
j_call: TRBJ2-3
clone_size: NA
d_call: TRBD2
cdr3_aa: CAWNLGGRVDTQYF
cdr3_nt: TGTGCCTGGAATTTGGGGGGGAGGGTAGATACGCAGTATTTT

v_call: TRBV2
j_call: TRBJ2-5
clone_size: NA
d_call: NA
cdr3_aa: CASSEALGETQYF
cdr3_nt: TGTGCCAGCAGTGAAGCGCTGGGAGAGACCCAGTACTTC

v_call: TRBV9
j_call: TRBJ2-2
clone_size: NA
d_call: TRBD2
cdr3_aa: CASSVNSGEVTGELFF
cdr3_nt: TGTGCCAGCAGCGTAAATAGCGGGGAGGTCACCGGGGAGCTGTTTTTT

v_call: TRBV18
j_call: TRBJ2-3
clone_size: NA
d_call: NA
cdr3_aa: CASSPPGTDTQYF
cdr3_nt: TGTGCCAGCTCACCGCCGGGCACAGATACGCAGTATTTT

v_call: TRBV12-2
j_call: TRBJ2-5
clone_size: NA
d_call: NA
cdr3_aa: CASRLASGGRETQYF
cdr3_nt: TGTGCAAGTCGCTTAGCTAGCGGGGGGCGAGAGACCCAGTACTTC

v_call: TRBV10-3
j_call: TRBJ1-1
clone_size: once
d_call: NA
cdr3_aa: CAISETYGTYTEAFF
cdr3_nt: TGTGCCATCAGTGAGACCTACGGGACTTACACTGAAGCTTTCTTT

v_call: TRBV5-1
j_call: TRBJ2-1
clone_size: NA
d_call: TRBD2
cdr3_aa: CASRRGDNNEQFF
cdr3_nt: TGCGCCAGCAGGCGGGGGGACAACAATGAGCAGTTCTTC

v_call: TRBV2
j_call: TRBJ2-1
clone_size: NA
d_call: TRBD1
cdr3_aa: CASRYGQGGDEQFF
cdr3_nt: TGTGCCAGCAGGTATGGACAGGGGGGCGATGAGCAGTTCTTC

v_call: TRBV27
j_call: TRBJ2-3
clone_size: NA
d_call: NA
cdr3_aa: CASSTGARDTQYF
cdr3_nt: TGTGCCAGCTCGACCGGGGCCCGAGATACGCAGTATTTT

v_call: TRBV6-5
j_call: TRBJ2-7
clone_size: NA
d_call: TRBD2
cdr3_aa: CASRGWGAGDYEQYF
cdr3_nt: TGTGCCAGCAGGGGTTGGGGAGCGGGGGACTACGAGCAGTACTTC

v_call: TRBV6-5
j_call: TRBJ2-5
clone_size: NA
d_call: NA
cdr3_aa: CASSYPGRETQYF
cdr3_nt: TGTGCCAGCAGTTACCCGGGGCGAGAGACCCAGTACTTC

v_call: TRBV2
j_call: TRBJ2-5
clone_size: NA
d_call: NA
cdr3_aa: CASSDGAETQYF
cdr3_nt: TGTGCCAGCAGTGACGGGGCAGAGACCCAGTACTTC

v_call: TRBV5-4
j_call: TRBJ1-4
clone_size: NA
d_call: TRBD1
cdr3_aa: CASSLSAGGREKLFF
cdr3_nt: TGTGCCAGCAGCTTGTCGGCAGGGGGCCGGGAAAAACTGTTTTTT

v_call: TRBV20-1
j_call: TRBJ1-2
clone_size: few
d_call: NA
cdr3_aa: CSVGGDYGYTF
cdr3_nt: TGCAGTGTCGGGGGGGACTATGGCTACACCTTC

v_call: TRBV11-2
j_call: TRBJ2-3
clone_size: NA
d_call: TRBD2
cdr3_aa: CASSPTIPSGGTDTQYF
cdr3_nt: TGTGCCAGCAGCCCTACTATCCCTAGCGGGGGGACAGATACGCAGTATTTT

v_call: TRBV6-6
j_call: TRBJ1-1
clone_size: few
d_call: NA
cdr3_aa: CASSPPGTISNTEAFF
cdr3_nt: TGTGCCAGCAGCCCCCCTGGGACCATTTCGAACACTGAAGCTTTCTTT

v_call: TRBV9
j_call: TRBJ2-1
clone_size: NA
d_call: NA
cdr3_aa: CASSVSGGYNEQFF
cdr3_nt: TGTGCCAGCAGCGTATCCGGGGGATACAATGAGCAGTTCTTC

v_call: TRBV9
j_call: TRBJ2-1
clone_size: NA
d_call: TRBD2
cdr3_aa: CASTPGGNNEQFF
cdr3_nt: TGTGCCAGCACTCCGGGGGGGAACAATGAGCAGTTCTTC

v_call: TRBV27
j_call: TRBJ2-2
clone_size: NA
d_call: TRBD2
cdr3_aa: CASSSSGGTGELFF
cdr3_nt: TGTGCCAGCAGTTCTAGCGGGGGCACCGGGGAGCTGTTTTTT

v_call: TRBV6-4
j_call: TRBJ2-3
clone_size: NA
d_call: NA
cdr3_aa: CASRLSTNSDTQYF
cdr3_nt: TGTGCCAGCAGACTGTCAACTAATTCAGATACGCAGTATTTT

v_call: TRBV23-1
j_call: TRBJ2-7
clone_size: NA
d_call: NA
cdr3_aa: CASSQSSYEQYF
cdr3_nt: TGCGCCAGCAGTCAATCTTCCTACGAGCAGTACTTC

v_call: TRBV11-2
j_call: TRBJ1-4
clone_size: NA
d_call: NA
cdr3_aa: CASSFVGEKLFF
cdr3_nt: TGTGCCAGCAGCTTTGTGGGGGAAAAACTGTTTTTT

v_call: TRBV19
j_call: TRBJ1-1
clone_size: NA
d_call: NA
cdr3_aa: CASSMQGMNTEAFF
cdr3_nt: TGTGCCAGTAGTATGCAGGGAATGAACACTGAAGCTTTCTTT

v_call: TRBV4-2
j_call: TRBJ2-3
clone_size: NA
d_call: TRBD1
cdr3_aa: CASSQWTGTTDTQYF
cdr3_nt: TGTGCCAGCAGCCAGTGGACAGGGACCACAGATACGCAGTATTTT

v_call: TRBV7-9
j_call: TRBJ1-1
clone_size: NA
d_call: TRBD1
cdr3_aa: CASSIRTGATEAFF
cdr3_nt: TGTGCCAGCAGCATAAGGACAGGGGCCACTGAAGCTTTCTTT

v_call: TRBV5-1
j_call: TRBJ2-3
clone_size: NA
d_call: NA
cdr3_aa: CASAPGASTDTQYF
cdr3_nt: TGCGCCAGCGCCCCGGGGGCCAGCACAGATACGCAGTATTTT

v_call: TRBV19
j_call: TRBJ1-1
clone_size: once
d_call: TRBD1
cdr3_aa: CASKIWTGEGNTEAFF
cdr3_nt: TGTGCCAGTAAGATATGGACAGGGGAGGGGAACACTGAAGCTTTCTTT

v_call: TRBV2
j_call: TRBJ1-2
clone_size: NA
d_call: NA
cdr3_aa: CASGDIRQAKGYTF
cdr3_nt: TGTGCCAGCGGGGATATCAGACAGGCGAAGGGCTACACCTTC

v_call: TRBV5-1
j_call: TRBJ2-4
clone_size: NA
d_call: TRBD1
cdr3_aa: CASSPLDRRKNIQYF
cdr3_nt: TGCGCCAGCAGCCCCTTGGACAGGAGAAAAAACATTCAGTACTTC

v_call: TRBV2
j_call: TRBJ2-3
clone_size: NA
d_call: TRBD2
cdr3_aa: CASSGGILGTVNTDTQYF
cdr3_nt: TGTGCCAGCAGCGGGGGGATACTCGGGACGGTAAACACAGATACGCAGTATTTT

v_call: TRBV4-1
j_call: TRBJ1-1
clone_size: NA
d_call: NA
cdr3_aa: CASSQEQGNTEAFF
cdr3_nt: TGCGCCAGCAGCCAAGAGCAGGGGAACACTGAAGCTTTCTTT

v_call: TRBV11-2
j_call: TRBJ2-5
clone_size: NA
d_call: NA
cdr3_aa: CASSLSPDILETQYF
cdr3_nt: TGTGCCAGCAGCCTTAGTCCGGACATTTTAGAGACCCAGTACTTC

v_call: TRBV5-1
j_call: TRBJ2-2
clone_size: NA
d_call: NA
cdr3_aa: CASSLVLRTQVNTGELFF
cdr3_nt: TGCGCCAGCAGCTTGGTACTTAGGACCCAAGTGAACACCGGGGAGCTGTTTTTT